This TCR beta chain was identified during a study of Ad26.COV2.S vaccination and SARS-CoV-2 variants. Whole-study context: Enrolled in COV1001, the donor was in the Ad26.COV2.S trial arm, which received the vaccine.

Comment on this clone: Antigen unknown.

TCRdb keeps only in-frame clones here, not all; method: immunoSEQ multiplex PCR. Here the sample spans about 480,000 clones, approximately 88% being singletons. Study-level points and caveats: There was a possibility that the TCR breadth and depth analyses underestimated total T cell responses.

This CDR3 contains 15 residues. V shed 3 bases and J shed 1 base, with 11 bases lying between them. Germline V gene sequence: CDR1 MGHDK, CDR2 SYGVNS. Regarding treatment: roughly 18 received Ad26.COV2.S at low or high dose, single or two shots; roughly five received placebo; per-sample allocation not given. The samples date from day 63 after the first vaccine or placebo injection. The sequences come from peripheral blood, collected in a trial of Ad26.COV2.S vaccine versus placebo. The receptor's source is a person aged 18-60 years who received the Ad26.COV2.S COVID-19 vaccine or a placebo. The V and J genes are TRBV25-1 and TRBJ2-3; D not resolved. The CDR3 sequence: CASSDQGSRTDTQYF. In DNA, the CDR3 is TGTGCCAGCAGTGATCAAGGCAGCCGCACAGATACGCAGTATTTT.